This TCR beta chain was recovered during a study of identical twins. This clonotype was observed a few times. Its target is unknown. Germline V gene data show CDR1 as SGDLS and CDR2 as YYNGEE. Deletions cut 2 bases from V and 0 bases from J, with 17 bases between. This CDR3 contains 18 residues. TCRdb called the 5' RACE reads again in MiXCR, with one record for every CDR3 protein. This sample has around 280,000 distinct CDR3 sequences; about 8% occur once, and the top ten carry less than 2.5%. The study, taken as a whole, reports: The conclusions drew on cross-sectional statistical analysis instead of tracking the same donors.

This same sample was also part of a study on yellow fever vaccine responses in identical twins.

The clonotype was recovered from a young woman in good health. The rearrangement links TRBV9 to TRBJ2-2; a possible D gene is TRBD1 (7 bases). The sequencing input was memory (CD45RO+) T cells sorted from blood. The CDR3 DNA sequence: TGTGCCAGCAGCGTGCCCCGACAGGGAGGATCGAACACCGGGGAGCTGTTTTTT. Amino acid sequence: CASSVPRQGGSNTGELFF. The full variable domain, completed using reference TRBV9 and TRBJ2-2, is DSGVTQTPKHLITATGQRVTLRCSPRSGDLSVYWYQQSLDQGLQFLIQYYNGEERAKGNILERFSAQQFPDLHSELNLSSLELGDSALYFCASSVPRQGGSNTGELFFGEGSRLTVL.